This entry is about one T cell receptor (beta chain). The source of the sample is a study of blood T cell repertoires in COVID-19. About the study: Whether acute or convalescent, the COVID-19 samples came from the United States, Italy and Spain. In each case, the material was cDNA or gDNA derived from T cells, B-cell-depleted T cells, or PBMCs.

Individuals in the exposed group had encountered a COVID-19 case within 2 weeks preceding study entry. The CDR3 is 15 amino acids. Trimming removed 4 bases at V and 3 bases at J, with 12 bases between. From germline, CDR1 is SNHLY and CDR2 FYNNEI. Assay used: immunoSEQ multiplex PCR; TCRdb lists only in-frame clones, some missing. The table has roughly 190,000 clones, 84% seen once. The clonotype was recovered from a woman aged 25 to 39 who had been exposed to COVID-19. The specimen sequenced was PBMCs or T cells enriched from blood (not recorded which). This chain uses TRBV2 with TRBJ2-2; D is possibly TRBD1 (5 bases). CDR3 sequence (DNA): TGTGCCAGCAGTGTAGGGGCAGCCTACACCGGGGAGCTGTTTTTT. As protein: CASSVGAAYTGELFF.